Shown below are 2 T cell receptor beta chains from a single sample sequenced in a study of blood T cells in healthy people across ages. Sample-barcoded 5' priming and a J-beta primer mix drove a second PCR of about 6 to 12 cycles. MiXCR was run by TCRdb on the 5' RACE reads, yielding one entry per CDR3 protein. Counted here are 550,000 to 600,000 distinct CDR3 sequences, about 26% occurring once; the ten biggest clones make up less than 20%. Sequencing used blood. The origin of the receptors is a woman in her seventies in good health.

This chain links TRBV5-1 with TRBJ2-7; TRBD2 aligns across 8 bases. V shed 0 bases, J shed 5 bases, and the junction held 10 bases outside the gene matches. The CDR3 loop spans 16 amino acids. Per the germline V gene, CDR1 is SGHRS and CDR2 is YFSETQ. The CDR3, as DNA: TGCGCCAGCAGCTTGGAACCAGCGGGGGTAAGCAACGAGCAGTACTTC. This codes for CASSLEPAGVSNEQYF. Using reference TRBV5-1 and TRBJ2-7 for the parts outside the CDR3, the full variable domain is KAGVTQTPRYLIKTRGQQVTLSCSPISGHRSVSWYQQTPGQGLQFLFEYFSETQRNKGNFPGRFSGRQFSNSRSEMNVSTLELGDSALYLCASSLEPAGVSNEQYFGPGTRLTVT.

At least ten counts were recorded for this clonotype. The genes are TRBV20-1 and TRBJ2-4; unclear D gene. The CDR3 totals 12 residues. V dropped 3 bases and J dropped 0 bases, with 3 bases sitting between them. Germline CDR1 and CDR2: DFQATT and SNEGSKA (reference sequence). This CDR3 reads CSASVAKNIQYF. The CDR3 nucleotides are TGCAGTGCTAGTGTAGCCAAAAACATTCAGTACTTC.